These T cell receptor beta chains were read from a single sample in a study of blood T cell repertoires in COVID-19. Assay used: immunoSEQ multiplex PCR; TCRdb lists only in-frame clones, some missing. The repertoire includes around 180,000 clones, 70% to 90% of them detected once, and approximately 6.9% sits in the top ten. The specimen was peripheral blood. Receptors were obtained from a man older than 75 with COVID-19, enrolled during active disease. CDR3s include the opening cysteine and the closing phenylalanine or tryptophan. The D gene is left open where the match is weak. Not all rows give a size; the values are once, few, many and, for expanded clones, a class.

v_call	clone_size	j_call	d_call	cdr3_nt	cdr3_aa
TRBV9	NA	TRBJ2-3	TRBD1	TGTGCCAGCAGTGAACAGGGGAGACGGCTGGATACGCAGTATTTT	CASSEQGRRLDTQYF
TRBV28	NA	TRBJ1-1	TRBD1	TGTGCCAGCAGTTTGGCGGGACAGGCCAACACTGAAGCTTTCTTT	CASSLAGQANTEAFF
TRBV5-4	once	TRBJ2-3	TRBD1	TGTGCCAGCAGCCTCAACAGGGGCCCCATCACAGATACGCAGTATTTT	CASSLNRGPITDTQYF
TRBV27	NA	TRBJ1-5	TRBD1	TGTGCCAGCAGTTCCATCTCCTCGACAGGGACGAATCAGCCCCAGCATTTT	CASSSISSTGTNQPQHF
TRBV5-1	once	TRBJ2-7	NA	TGCGCCAGCAGCTTCGACAGCTCCTACGAGCAGTACTTC	CASSFDSSYEQYF
TRBV6-1	NA	TRBJ2-7	NA	TGTGCCAGCAGTGAAGTCCCACCAGGCACGGGGGAGCAGTACTTC	CASSEVPPGTGEQYF
TRBV6-5	NA	TRBJ2-1	NA	TGTGCCAGCAGCGCAGGAAGAAGTGAGCAGTTCTTC	CASSAGRSEQFF
TRBV6-5	once	TRBJ1-5	TRBD1	TGTGCCAGCAGTTCCCGGGACAGACGCTACAATCAGCCCCAGCATTTT	CASSSRDRRYNQPQHF
TRBV5-5	NA	TRBJ2-7	NA	TGTGCCAGCAGCTCTGCCGGGACATCCATCTACGAGCAGTACTTC	CASSSAGTSIYEQYF
TRBV4-2	NA	TRBJ1-5	TRBD1	TGTGCCAGCAGCCAGGGGACAGTAGATCAGCCCCAGCATTTT	CASSQGTVDQPQHF
TRBV6-2/TRBV6-3	NA	TRBJ2-7	TRBD2	TGTGCCAGCAGTCAAAGCGGGGGCTCCTACGAGCAGTACTTC	CASSQSGGSYEQYF
TRBV12-5	few	TRBJ2-7	NA	TGTGCTAGTGGTCTGCCCGGGATTAACGAGCAGTACTTC	CASGLPGINEQYF
TRBV6-5	NA	TRBJ1-4	TRBD1	TGTGCCAGCAGTTGGGACAGGTCTAATGAAAAACTGTTTTTT	CASSWDRSNEKLFF
TRBV5-4	NA	TRBJ2-7	TRBD1	TGTGCCAGCAGCTCGGACAGGGTGGAGCAGTACTTC	CASSSDRVEQYF
TRBV18	NA	TRBJ2-2	NA	TGTGCCAGCTCACCACGAGGGGGGGCCGACGGGGAGCTGTTTTTT	CASSPRGGADGELFF
TRBV4-3	NA	TRBJ2-3	TRBD2	TGCGCCAGCAGCCAAGATCCCATCGGGGGGGGGTTCACAGATACGCAGTATTTT	CASSQDPIGGGFTDTQYF
TRBV19	NA	TRBJ1-5	NA	TGTGCCAGTAGTATATCAGGGGATAGCAATCAGCCCCAGCATTTT	CASSISGDSNQPQHF
TRBV7-3	NA	TRBJ2-2	NA	TGTGCCAGCAGAAGACAGGGAGGCACCGGGGAGCTGTTTTTT	CASRRQGGTGELFF
TRBV29-1	NA	TRBJ2-5	TRBD1	TGCAGTGCCGGGACAGGGTCTGAGACCCAGTACTTC	CSAGTGSETQYF
TRBV7-2	NA	TRBJ2-3	TRBD2	TGTGCCAGCAGCTTAAAACTCCTAGCGGGGGTTCAAACAGATACGCAGTATTTT	CASSLKLLAGVQTDTQYF
TRBV5-6	NA	TRBJ1-1	TRBD1	TGTGCCAGCAGCTTCGACAGGGTGGGAGAAGCTTTCTTT	CASSFDRVGEAFF
TRBV23-1	NA	TRBJ1-2	NA	TGCGCCAGCAGTCCCGGACAAGAGCGTGGCTACACCTTC	CASSPGQERGYTF
TRBV6-5	NA	TRBJ1-1	TRBD1	TGTGCCAGCAGGGATCCGACAGGGAGGCACACTGAAGCTTTCTTT	CASRDPTGRHTEAFF
TRBV19	NA	TRBJ1-6	NA	TGTGCCAGCACGGGGGGGAGCTCCTATAATTCACCCCTCCACTTT	CASTGGSSYNSPLHF
TRBV5-6	NA	TRBJ2-5	TRBD1	TGTGCCAGCAACTTGGGACAGGGGATCCAAGAGACCCAGTACTTC	CASNLGQGIQETQYF
TRBV6-5	NA	TRBJ1-6	TRBD1	TGTGCCAGCAGTCCACAGGGGGCGCTTTCACCCCTCCACTTT	CASSPQGALSPLHF
TRBV6-5	NA	TRBJ1-1	TRBD1	TGTGCCAGCCAGGGGGTTACCTTCACTGAAGCTTTCTTT	CASQGVTFTEAFF
TRBV27	NA	TRBJ1-6	TRBD1	TGTGCCAGCAGCCGTGGTCTTTCCGGGACAGAAAATTCACCCCTCCACTTT	CASSRGLSGTENSPLHF
TRBV4-1	once	TRBJ1-1	TRBD1	TGCGCCAGCAGCCAACGGACAGGGCGAGACACTGAAGCTTTCTTT	CASSQRTGRDTEAFF
TRBV10-3	NA	TRBJ1-5	NA	TGTGCCATCAGTGCGGGGGGAAGGGTCAATCAGCCCCAGCATTTT	CAISAGGRVNQPQHF
TRBV6-5	NA	TRBJ1-2	TRBD1	TGTGCCAGCAGTTATTCTCCGGGACAGGGGGCCTATGGCTACACCTTC	CASSYSPGQGAYGYTF
TRBV7-9	NA	TRBJ2-3	NA	TGTGCCAGCAGCTTAGGGGCGGGGATACCAGATACGCAGTATTTT	CASSLGAGIPDTQYF
TRBV7-2	once	TRBJ2-5	NA	TGTGCCAGCAGCTTAACGGTGGGGGGGACCCAGTACTTC	CASSLTVGGTQYF
TRBV15	NA	TRBJ2-1	TRBD1	TGTGCCACCAGCAGAGGGAATCACTACAGGGGGTCGAGGGATGAGCAGTTCTTC	CATSRGNHYRGSRDEQFF
TRBV28	NA	TRBJ1-6	TRBD1	TGTGCCGGTAGACAGGGGAGCTCCTATAATTCACCCCTCCACTTT	CAGRQGSSYNSPLHF
TRBV3-1/TRBV3-2	NA	TRBJ1-4	NA	TGTGCCAGCAGCCACGAATACAGGGTTAATGAAAAACTGTTTTTT	CASSHEYRVNEKLFF
TRBV5-1	NA	TRBJ2-1	NA	TGCGCCAGCAGCTTGGCAGCGAGCATTTACAATGAGCAGTTCTTC	CASSLAASIYNEQFF
TRBV6-5	NA	TRBJ1-5	NA	TGTGCCAGCAGTTGGGAATCCAGGGGCCAGCCCCAGCATTTT	CASSWESRGQPQHF